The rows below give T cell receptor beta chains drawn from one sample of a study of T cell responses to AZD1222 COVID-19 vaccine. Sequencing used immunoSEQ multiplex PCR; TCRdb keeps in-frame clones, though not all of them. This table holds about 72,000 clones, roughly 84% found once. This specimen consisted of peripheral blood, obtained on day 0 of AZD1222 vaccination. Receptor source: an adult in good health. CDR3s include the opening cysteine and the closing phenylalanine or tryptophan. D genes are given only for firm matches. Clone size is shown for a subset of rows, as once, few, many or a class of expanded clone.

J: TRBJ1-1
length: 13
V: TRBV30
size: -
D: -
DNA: TGTGCCTGGAGAATAAGGGGGAACACTGAAGCTTTCTTT
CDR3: CAWRIRGNTEAFF

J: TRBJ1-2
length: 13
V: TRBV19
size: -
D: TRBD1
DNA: TGTGCCAGTAGTATGGGACAGGAAGATGGCTACACCTTC
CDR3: CASSMGQEDGYTF

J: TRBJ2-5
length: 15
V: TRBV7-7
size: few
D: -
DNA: TGTGCTAGCAGCTTACAGGCAGGGTGGGTGGAGACCCAGTACTTC
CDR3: CASSLQAGWVETQYF

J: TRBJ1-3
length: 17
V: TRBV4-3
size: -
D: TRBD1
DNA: TGCGCCAGCAGCCGAACACTAGACAGGGCCACTGGAAACACCATATATTTT
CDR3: CASSRTLDRATGNTIYF

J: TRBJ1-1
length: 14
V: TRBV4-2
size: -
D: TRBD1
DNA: TGTGCCAGCAGCCAGGGGGACAGGGACACTGAAGCTTTCTTT
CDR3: CASSQGDRDTEAFF

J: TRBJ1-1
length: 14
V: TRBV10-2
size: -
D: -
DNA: TGCGCCAGCAACCTACAGCCAAGGGGGGCTGAAGCTTTCTTT
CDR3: CASNLQPRGAEAFF

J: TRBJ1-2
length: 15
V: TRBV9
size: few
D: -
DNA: TGTGCCAGCAGCGTAGGGGCAGGGGTGAACTATGGCTACACCTTC
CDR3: CASSVGAGVNYGYTF

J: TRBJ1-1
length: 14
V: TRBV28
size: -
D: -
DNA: TGTGCCAGCAGTTTATTCCCCCGAGGAGGGGAAGCTTTCTTT
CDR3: CASSLFPRGGEAFF

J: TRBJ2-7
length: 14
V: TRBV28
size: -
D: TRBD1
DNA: TGTGCCAGCAGTTCGGTGGGGACAGGGAACGAGCAGTACTTC
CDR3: CASSSVGTGNEQYF

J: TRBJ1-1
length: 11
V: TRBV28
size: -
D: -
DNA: TGTGCCAGCAGCTTAAGGGTAGAAGCTTTCTTT
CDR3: CASSLRVEAFF

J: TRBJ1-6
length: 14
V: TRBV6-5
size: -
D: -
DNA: TGTGCCAGCAGTTTGGGGCCAGGGGCCTCACCCCTCCACTTT
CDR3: CASSLGPGASPLHF

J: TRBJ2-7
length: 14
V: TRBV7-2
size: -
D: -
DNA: TGTGCCAGCAGCTTAGTCGGACAGTTATACGAGCAGTACTTC
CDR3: CASSLVGQLYEQYF

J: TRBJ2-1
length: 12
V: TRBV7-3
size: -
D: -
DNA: TGTGCCAGCAGCAACTTCATGGGGGAGCAGTTCTTC
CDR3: CASSNFMGEQFF

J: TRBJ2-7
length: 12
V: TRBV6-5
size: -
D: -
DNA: TGTGCCAGCGTTATTGAACCCTACGAGCAGTACTTC
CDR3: CASVIEPYEQYF

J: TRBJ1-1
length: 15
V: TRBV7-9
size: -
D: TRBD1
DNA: TGTGCCAGCAGCTTAGACGACAGGGTCGGAGCTGAAGCTTTCTTT
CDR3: CASSLDDRVGAEAFF

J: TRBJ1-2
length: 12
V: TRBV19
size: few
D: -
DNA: TGTGCCAGTAGTATAGGGCTTAGGGGCTACACCTTC
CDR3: CASSIGLRGYTF

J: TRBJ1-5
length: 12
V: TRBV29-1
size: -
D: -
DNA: TGCAGCGTTGATTCGGGGAATGGGCCCCAGCATTTT
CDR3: CSVDSGNGPQHF

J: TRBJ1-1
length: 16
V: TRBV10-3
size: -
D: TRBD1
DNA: TGTGCCATCAGTGGGGGACAGGGGGCGCCGAACACTGAAGCTTTCTTT
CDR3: CAISGGQGAPNTEAFF

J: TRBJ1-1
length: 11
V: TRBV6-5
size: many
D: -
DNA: TGTGCCAGCAGTTACTTGGGTGAAGCTTTCTTT
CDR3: CASSYLGEAFF

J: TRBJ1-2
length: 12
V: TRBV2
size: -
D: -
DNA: TGTGCCAGCAGTGTAACACTCTATGGCTACACCTTC
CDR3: CASSVTLYGYTF

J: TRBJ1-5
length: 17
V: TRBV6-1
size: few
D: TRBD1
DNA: TGTGCCAGCAGTGAATTCTTTGCCGGGACAGTGGGGCAGCCCCAGCATTTT
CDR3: CASSEFFAGTVGQPQHF

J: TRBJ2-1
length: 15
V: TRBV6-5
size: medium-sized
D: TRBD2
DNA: TGTGCCAGCAGTTACCGGACTAGCGGGGGGAATGAGCAGTTCTTC
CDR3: CASSYRTSGGNEQFF

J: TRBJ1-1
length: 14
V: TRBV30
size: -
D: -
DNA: TGTGCCTGGAGTGTATTGGCAGGGTCCACTGAAGCTTTCTTT
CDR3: CAWSVLAGSTEAFF

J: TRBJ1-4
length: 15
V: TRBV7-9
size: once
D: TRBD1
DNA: TGTGCCAGCAGCCCGGGGACAGGGGCATATGAAAAACTGTTTTTT
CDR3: CASSPGTGAYEKLFF